This record covers a single TCR beta chain. These data are taken from a study of blood T cell repertoires in COVID-19. As for the study in general: The United States, Italy and Spain were the sources of the acute and convalescent COVID-19 samples.

Original analysis: Researchers report that nucleated cell counts were estimated from reference gene primer amplification. Measured with immunoSEQ multiplex PCR; TCRdb has only the in-frame clones, and not every one. V and J calls and clone size are those listed in that table; D and trimming were worked out from the DNA. The repertoire includes around 70,000 clones, around 80% of them detected once, and roughly 12% sits in the top ten. The TCR sequence derives from a human donor in a cohort sampled during active COVID-19. The sequencing input was peripheral blood.

As DNA, the CDR3 is TGTGCCAGCAGAGTTGGCGGGGGACAAGAGACCCAGTACTTC. It encodes CASRVGGGQETQYF. This sequence joins TRBV7-2 and TRBJ2-5; 7 nucleotides agree with TRBD2. Germline CDR1 reads SGHTA; CDR2 reads FQGNSA. CDR3 length equals 14 residues. Trimming took 6 bases from V and 2 from J; bases not matched to a gene: 6.